Listed below are T cell receptor beta chains from one sample, sequenced in a study of beta chain features in type 1 diabetes. Generated by immunoSEQ multiplex PCR, the TCRdb table keeps only in-frame clones and is missing some. Counted here are some 250,000 clones, 25% to 30% occurring once; the ten biggest clones make up 3.5% to 4.5%. Sequencing was carried out using central memory CD4+ T cells from blood. These receptors were taken from a man younger than 40 in good health. Each CDR3 is given with its conserved first and last residue. Each record gives: V gene, CDR3 protein.

V: TRBV28; CDR3: CSSSPRGFDKENTEAFF
V: TRBV7-8; CDR3: CASSTDRGNEQFF
V: TRBV9; CDR3: CASSDPTSPPHNEQFF
V: TRBV5-4; CDR3: CASSSFGGRHEQFF
V: TRBV30; CDR3: CAWSVGGSIYNEQFF
V: TRBV11-2; CDR3: CASSGTSGMYNEQFF
V: TRBV5-1; CDR3: CASSLGYSLYEQYF
V: TRBV7-6; CDR3: CASSLKSAGGTLSYEQYF
V: TRBV6-4; CDR3: CASSDGTSGNTQYF
V: TRBV7-2; CDR3: CASSLVAGGTDTQYF
V: TRBV4-3; CDR3: CASSQAGLAGVMGEQFF
V: TRBV7-9; CDR3: CASSLGSKAVNEQFF
V: TRBV7-2; CDR3: CASSLWTGNIQYF
V: TRBV2; CDR3: CASSVEKGTYEQYF
V: TRBV28; CDR3: CAGGGQPQHF
V: TRBV18; CDR3: CASSPSTGATEAFF
V: TRBV7-9; CDR3: CASSLTSGRATDTQYF
V: TRBV12-5; CDR3: CASGLTFRDSPYNEQFF
V: TRBV6-1; CDR3: CASTESSGPYEQYF
V: TRBV29-1; CDR3: CSVAAAGRGDTQYF
V: TRBV12-2; CDR3: CASRLAVSGRASSPDTQYF
V: TRBV29-1; CDR3: CSVGQGALDEQFF
V: TRBV30; CDR3: CAWSDLGTGRNEKLFF
V: TRBV7-9; CDR3: CASSFYRGATHNEQFF
V: TRBV18; CDR3: CASSPPGGVTYEQYF
V: TRBV2; CDR3: CASSDGIVYTF
V: TRBV25-1; CDR3: CASSDPNPASSTDTQYF
V: TRBV13; CDR3: CASSLLGRDRDNEQFF
V: TRBV14; CDR3: CASSQSRETQYF
V: TRBV5-6; CDR3: CASELSDASTDTQYF
V: TRBV11-2; CDR3: CASRYTSGFSYEQYF
V: TRBV7-2; CDR3: CASSLLGGGSYEQYF
V: TRBV15; CDR3: CATSRVAGGNGANVLTF
V: TRBV7-2; CDR3: CASQTSGSSNEQYF
V: TRBV5-4; CDR3: CASSFLTSGGNEQFF
V: TRBV2; CDR3: CATSREGTGNSPLHF
V: TRBV27; CDR3: CASSLRGTGWSYEQYF
V: TRBV6-6; CDR3: CASSRQGVNEQFF
V: TRBV29-1; CDR3: CSVGPMEGPTEAFF
V: TRBV18; CDR3: CASSPQATVVTGANVLTF
V: TRBV27; CDR3: CASSDRGRFDTQYF
V: TRBV10-3; CDR3: CAIRRDSTTGELFF
V: TRBV14; CDR3: CASSQFGANEQYF
V: TRBV5-6; CDR3: CASSPDWRGAQETQYF
V: TRBV5-4; CDR3: CASSFGTSGSTYEQYF
V: TRBV11-2; CDR3: CASSLGGQASSEQYF
V: TRBV14; CDR3: CASSQARFKTSGNTIYF
V: TRBV20-1; CDR3: CSGTRLYEQYF
V: TRBV9; CDR3: CASSDGGTQYF
V: TRBV30; CDR3: CAWSLSQNLGYTF
V: TRBV9; CDR3: CASSARLGLNEQFF
V: TRBV28; CDR3: CASSSRVGYTF
V: TRBV11-1; CDR3: CASSTLAGYTEAFF
V: TRBV29-1; CDR3: CSVGATGREQYF
V: TRBV5-1; CDR3: CASSLVFNEQFF
V: TRBV19; CDR3: CASSSRVPREQFF
V: TRBV6-5; CDR3: CASSPSGSPYNEQFF